The TCR beta chain under discussion was sequenced for a study of cytomegalovirus exposure and HLA in healthy donors. Study-wide results and caveats: Many donors shared some public TCRs, even though most TCR sequences were rare.

The assay was immunoSEQ multiplex PCR, and TCRdb's table has in-frame clones only and misses some. The sample carries 90,000 to 150,000 clones, roughly 90% recorded once. Concerning this clone itself: Its antigen remains unidentified.

The ends were cut back, 5 bases at V and 4 bases at J, with 15 bases in the middle. This CDR3 has 15 residues. Looked up from germline, CDR1 is SGHTA and CDR2 is FQGNSA. The sample taken for sequencing was PBMCs. The receptor was isolated from a woman in her late teens or twenties in good health and CMV-seropositive. This chain links TRBV7-2 with TRBJ2-1; a possible D gene is TRBD2 (6 bases). DNA of the CDR3: TGTGCCAGCAGCGGCCTCGGACTATCTTACAATGAGCAGTTCTTC. Encoded protein: CASSGLGLSYNEQFF. The complete variable domain, with remaining parts taken from reference TRBV7-2 and TRBJ2-1, reads GAGVSQSPSNKVTEKGKDVELRCDPISGHTALYWYRQSLGQGLEFLIYFQGNSAPDKSGLPSDRFSAERTGGSVSTLTIQRTQQEDSAVYLCASSGLGLSYNEQFFGPGTRLTVL.